The present entry profiles one T cell receptor (beta chain) with its context. This specimen belongs to a study of T cells of healthy individuals. TCRdb fed the 5' RACE reads into MiXCR, producing one record per CDR3 protein. The profile covers 100,000 or so distinct CDR3 sequences, with about 16% appearing a single time and around 6.5% taken by the ten largest. The sequence came from a human donor in good health.

CDR3 coding DNA: TGTGCCAGCAGCCAAGTTGAGGACGTCTCTGGAAACACCATATATTTT. It encodes CASSQVEDVSGNTIYF. This sequence joins TRBV4-2 and TRBJ1-3; D gene ambiguous. This CDR3 spans 16 amino acids. Per the germline V gene, CDR1 is LGHNA and CDR2 is YNFKEQ. With 1 base removed from V and 0 bases from J, the gap between germline ends came to 10 bases.